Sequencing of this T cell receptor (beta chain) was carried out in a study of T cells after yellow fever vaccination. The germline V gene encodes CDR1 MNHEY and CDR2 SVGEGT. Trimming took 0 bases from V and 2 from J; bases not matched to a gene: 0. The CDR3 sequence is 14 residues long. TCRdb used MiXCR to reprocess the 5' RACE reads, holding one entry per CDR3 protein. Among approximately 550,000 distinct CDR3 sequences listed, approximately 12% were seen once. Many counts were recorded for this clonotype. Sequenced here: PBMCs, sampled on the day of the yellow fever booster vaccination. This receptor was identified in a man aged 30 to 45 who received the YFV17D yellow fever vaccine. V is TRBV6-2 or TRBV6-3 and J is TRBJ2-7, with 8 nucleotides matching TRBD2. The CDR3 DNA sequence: TGTGCCAGCAGTTACTCGACTAGCGCCTACGAGCAGTACTTC. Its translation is CASSYSTSAYEQYF.